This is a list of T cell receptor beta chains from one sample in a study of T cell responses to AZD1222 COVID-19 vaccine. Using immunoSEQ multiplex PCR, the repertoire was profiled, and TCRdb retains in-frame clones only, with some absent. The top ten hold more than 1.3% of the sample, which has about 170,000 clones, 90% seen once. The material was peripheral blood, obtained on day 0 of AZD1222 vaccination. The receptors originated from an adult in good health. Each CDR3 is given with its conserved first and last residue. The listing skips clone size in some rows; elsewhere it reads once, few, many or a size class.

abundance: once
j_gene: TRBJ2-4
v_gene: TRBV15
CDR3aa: CATSTRGSGNIQYF

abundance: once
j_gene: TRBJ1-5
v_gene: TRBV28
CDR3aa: CASSLFGGPNQPQHF

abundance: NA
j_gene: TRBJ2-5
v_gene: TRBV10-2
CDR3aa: CASSEWGTNGETQYF

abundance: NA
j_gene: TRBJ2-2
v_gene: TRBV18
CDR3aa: CASSPRQGSGKAGELFF

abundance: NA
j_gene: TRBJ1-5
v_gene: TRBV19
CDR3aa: CASSIDRSNQPQHF

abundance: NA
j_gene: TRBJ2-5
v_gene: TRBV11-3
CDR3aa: CASSFQRGETQYF

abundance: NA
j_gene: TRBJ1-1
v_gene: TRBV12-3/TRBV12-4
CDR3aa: CASSLALNTEAFF

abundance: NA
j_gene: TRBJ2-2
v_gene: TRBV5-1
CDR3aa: CASSLSNREAGELFF

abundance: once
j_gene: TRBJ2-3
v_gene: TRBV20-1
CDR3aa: CSASLVQFSTDTQYF

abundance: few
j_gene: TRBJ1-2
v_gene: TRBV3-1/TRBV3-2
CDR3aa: CASSQAQNYGYTF

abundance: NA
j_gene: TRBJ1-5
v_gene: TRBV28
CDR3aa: CASSWTGGAHQPQHF

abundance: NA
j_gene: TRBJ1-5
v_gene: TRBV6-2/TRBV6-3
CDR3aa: CASSPVGYSNQPQHF

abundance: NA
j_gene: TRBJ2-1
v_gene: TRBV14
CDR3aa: CASSQVAGGDNEQFF

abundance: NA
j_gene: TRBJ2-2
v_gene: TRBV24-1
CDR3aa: CATSAWGGSRELFF

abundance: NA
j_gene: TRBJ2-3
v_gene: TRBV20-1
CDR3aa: CSARAGTQYF